A single sample is the source of the 32 T cell receptor beta chains below, sequenced in a study of PD-1 blockade in classical Hodgkin lymphoma. Assay: immunoSEQ multiplex PCR; the TCRdb copy retains only in-frame clones and omits some. The sample lists under 130,000 clones, more than 70% occurring once. The time point here: cycle 4 day 1 (C4D1), after around six weeks of nivolumab. In every patient, relapse followed autologous stem cell transplantation, while exposure to brentuximab vedotin differed. Source: peripheral blood mononuclear cells (PBMCs), taken before the fourth cycle of nivolumab. The receptors originated from a human donor with classical Hodgkin lymphoma.

This chain links TRBV7-9 with TRBJ2-5; D may be TRBD1 (6 bases). CDR3 size: 19 residues. The germline V gene encodes CDR1 SEHNR and CDR2 FQNEAQ (reference sequence). The V end was cut by 4 bases, the J end by 5 bases, with 29 bases between. The CDR3 spells CASSSPTGWSSGAPETQYF. The CDR3 DNA sequence: TGTGCCAGCAGCTCCCCCACAGGGTGGTCAAGCGGAGCCCCTGAGACCCAGTACTTC.

The V and J genes are TRBV19 and TRBJ1-5, with D possibly matching TRBD1 (6 bases). The CDR3 contains 14 residues. CDR1 is LNHDA, CDR2 SQIVND, per germline (reference sequence). Trimming left V 5 bases short and J 0 bases short, with 8 bases between. This CDR3 reads CASSYRDSNQPQHF. For the CDR3, the DNA is TGTGCCAGTAGTTACAGGGATAGCAATCAGCCCCAGCATTTT.

This rearrangement joins TRBV5-1 to TRBJ2-1; 9 bases align to TRBD1. Germline V gene sequence: CDR1 SGHRS, CDR2 YFSETQ. The V segment lost 4 bases and the J segment 10 bases; nucleotides outside the gene matches: 15. CDR3 length: 16 amino acids. The CDR3 DNA follows: TGCGCCAGCAGCACCACGGTGGGACAGGGTACCTGGGAGCAGTTCTTC. This codes for CASSTTVGQGTWEQFF.

This rearrangement joins TRBV11-2 to TRBJ1-1; D is uncertain. There are 15 residues in the CDR3. V lost 4 bases and J lost 1, with 13 bases in between. Looked up from germline, CDR1 is SGHAT and CDR2 is FQNNGV. CDR3 region: CASSYVGFGNTEAFF. DNA of the CDR3: TGTGCCAGCAGCTACGTGGGGTTTGGGAACACTGAAGCTTTCTTT.

The chain uses TRBV19 and TRBJ1-1; weak D call: TRBD1 (6 bases). Germline V CDR1 and CDR2: LNHDA, SQIVND (reference sequence). The CDR3 covers 14 residues. Between the trimmed V and J ends, which lost 7 bases and 4 bases, there was a span of 16 bases. The CDR3 nucleotides read TGTGCCAGTATTCCGACGGGGGCGAGCACTGAAGCTTTCTTT. Protein sequence: CASIPTGASTEAFF.

This sequence joins TRBV28 and TRBJ2-1; D is ambiguous. The V gene's germline CDR1 is MDHEN and CDR2 SYDVKM. There are 14 residues in the CDR3. The V end was cut by 4 bases, the J end by 2 bases, with 9 bases between. In nucleotides, the CDR3 is TGTGCCAGCAGTTCCCCCCGGACCTACAATGAGCAGTTCTTC. It is translated as CASSSPRTYNEQFF.

This clone occurred once. The gene calls are TRBV5-1 and TRBJ2-1, with TRBD2 matching over 9 bases. The ends lost 4 bases at V and 5 bases at J; junction bases unmatched: 4. The CDR3 sequence is 14 residues long. CDR1 and CDR2 (germline): SGHRS, YFSETQ. CDR3 residues: CASSGSGRHNEQFF. In nucleotides, the CDR3 is TGCGCCAGCAGCGGTAGCGGGAGACACAATGAGCAGTTCTTC.

This chain joins TRBV2 and TRBJ2-1; possibly TRBD1 for D (6 bases). CDR3 length equals 13 residues. Germline loops: CDR1 SNHLY, CDR2 FYNNEI. V dropped 6 bases and J dropped 7 bases, with 13 bases sitting between them. CDR3 DNA sequence: TGTGCCAGCAGAGCCGGGACATCAAATGAGCAGTTCTTC. Translated: CASRAGTSNEQFF.

This clone was seen more than once but under ten times. V gene TRBV10-3 combines with J gene TRBJ1-1; D gene unclear. Germline assignment: CDR1 ENHRY and CDR2 SYGVKD. The CDR3 has 15 residues. The ends were cut back, 3 bases at V and 4 bases at J, with 15 bases in the middle. CDR3 in amino acids: CAISEGGEAGTEAFF. CDR3 DNA sequence: TGTGCCATCAGTGAAGGCGGGGAGGCGGGCACTGAAGCTTTCTTT.

The genes are TRBV18 and TRBJ1-4; TRBD1 matches 9 bases. Germline assignment: CDR1 KGHSH and CDR2 LQKENI. This CDR3 comprises 15 residues. V shed 6 bases and J 7 bases; nucleotides not matched to a gene: 9. The CDR3 here is CASSQQGALGEKLFF. CDR3 nucleotide sequence: TGTGCCAGCTCGCAACAGGGGGCTTTGGGTGAAAAACTGTTTTTT.

The chain couples TRBV27 to TRBJ2-3; TRBD1 or TRBD2 may be the D gene (5 bases each). Trimming shortened V by 1 base and J by 0 bases, and 17 bases separated the two germline ends. CDR1 and CDR2 from the germline V gene are MNHEY and SMNVEV (reference sequence). The CDR3 spans 18 residues. CDR3 amino acids: CASSLWGIGKTSTDTQYF. CDR3 in DNA: TGTGCCAGCAGTTTATGGGGCATCGGGAAAACTAGCACAGATACGCAGTATTTT.

The chain joins TRBV5-5 to TRBJ2-3, with no clear D. Germline assignment: CDR1 SGHKS and CDR2 YYEKEE (reference sequence). The V end was cut by 5 bases, the J end by 1 base, with 8 bases between. This CDR3 contains 13 residues. The CDR3 loop is CASSTWGTDTQYF. The DNA of the CDR3 is TGTGCCAGCAGTACGTGGGGCACAGATACGCAGTATTTT.

The gene calls are TRBV11-3 and TRBJ2-2; D gene ambiguous. CDR3 length equals 14 residues. Between the trimmed V and J ends, which lost 0 bases and 7 bases, there was a span of 9 bases. Looked up from germline, CDR1 is SGHNT and CDR2 is YENEEA. For the CDR3, the DNA is TGTGCCAGCAGCTTAGATCTTGGTAGCGGGGAGCTGTTTTTT. This codes for CASSLDLGSGELFF.

The chain uses TRBV15 and TRBJ1-1; D is possibly TRBD1 (6 bases). CDR1 is LNHNV, CDR2 YYDKDF, per germline (reference sequence). V dropped 2 bases and J dropped 5 bases, with 15 bases sitting between them. The CDR3 sequence is 15 residues long. CDR3 nucleotide sequence: TGTGCCACCAGCAGAACAGGGTGGGGGGGAACTGAAGCTTTCTTT. Translation: CATSRTGWGGTEAFF.

The chain carries TRBV7-2 and TRBJ1-5; the match to TRBD1 covers 7 bases. The germline CDR1 and CDR2 sequences are SGHTA and FQGNSA. The trim removed 2 bases at V and 7 bases at J, leaving 8 bases unmatched. The CDR3 runs to 15 residues. CDR3 sequence: CASSLPPGQAQPQHF. The CDR3 DNA reads as TGTGCCAGCAGCTTACCCCCCGGACAGGCCCAGCCCCAGCATTTT.

This chain links TRBV2 with TRBJ2-1; weak D call: TRBD2 (6 bases). Germline V gene sequence: CDR1 SNHLY, CDR2 FYNNEI. Trimming pared 8 bases from V and 5 bases from J, leaving 19 bases between. CDR3 length equals 15 residues. CDR3 region: CASCPGGVWDNEQFF. The DNA for the CDR3 is TGTGCCAGCTGTCCAGGAGGGGTCTGGGACAATGAGCAGTTCTTC.

The V gene is TRBV9, the J gene TRBJ1-1; 8 bases align to TRBD1. CDR1 SGDLS and CDR2 YYNGEE come from the germline V gene. The junction had 13 bases not matched to a gene; V was cut back by 4 bases and J by 8 bases. The CDR3 covers 15 residues. CDR3 DNA sequence: TGTGCCAGCAGCCTAGGGACAGGAGAGATTGGGGAAGCTTTCTTT. Its protein product is CASSLGTGEIGEAFF.

J is TRBJ1-4 and V is TRBV7-9; D remains unclear. CDR3 length: 14 amino acids. The germline V gene encodes CDR1 SEHNR and CDR2 FQNEAQ (reference sequence). Trimming shortened V by 10 bases and J by 3 bases, and 15 bases separated the two germline ends. The CDR3 reads CATRRAAPNEKLFF. CDR3 in DNA: TGTGCCACCCGGCGGGCGGCACCTAATGAAAAACTGTTTTTT.

This chain connects TRBV7-2 to TRBJ1-1; a weak D match, TRBD1 (5 bases). The CDR3 spans 16 residues. CDR1 is SGHTA, CDR2 FQGNSA, per germline. The V end was cut by 3 bases, the J end by 10 bases, with 24 bases between. The CDR3: CASSFNFGAPWQGAFF. The CDR3 bases are TGTGCCAGCAGCTTCAATTTTGGGGCACCCTGGCAGGGAGCTTTCTTT.

This rearrangement joins TRBV4-1 to TRBJ2-1; 11 bases fit TRBD2. V lost 3 bases and J lost 0; bases outside the gene matches: 10. Germline assignment: CDR1 MGHRA and CDR2 YSYEKL. The CDR3 is made up of 19 amino acids. As DNA, the CDR3 is TGCGCCAGCAGCCACCTGGGACTAGCGGAAAGAAGCTCCTACAATGAGCAGTTCTTC. The encoded protein is CASSHLGLAERSSYNEQFF.

The rearrangement uses TRBV27 and TRBJ2-3; 7 bases match TRBD2. CDR1 and CDR2 (germline): MNHEY, SMNVEV (reference sequence). The CDR3 covers 15 residues. The V and J ends lost 5 bases and 2 bases, in that order; junction bases with no gene match: 7. The CDR3 DNA reads TGTGCCAGCAGTCCCGGACTAGTCCACACAGATACGCAGTATTTT. This codes for CASSPGLVHTDTQYF.

The chain is built from TRBV5-6 and TRBJ2-3; D is possibly TRBD2 (5 bases). The CDR3 length is 16 residues. V lost 6 bases and J lost 3, with 20 bases in between. Germline V CDR1 and CDR2: SGHDT, YYEEEE. The CDR3 coding sequence is TGTGCCAGCAAATCGCTTTGGGTACGAGGGACAGATACGCAGTATTTT. Its protein product is CASKSLWVRGTDTQYF.

J is TRBJ1-1 and V is TRBV19, with D unresolved. V was clipped by 10 bases and J by 1 base, with 10 bases between them. Germline V gene data show CDR1 as LNHDA and CDR2 as SQIVND (reference sequence). CDR3 length equals 12 residues. The CDR3 nucleotides read TGTGCCACCGGGGTCGGGAACACTGAAGCTTTCTTT. It yields the protein CATGVGNTEAFF. The entire variable domain, with the rest obtained from reference TRBV19 and TRBJ1-1, is as follows: DGGITQSPKYLFRKEGQNVTLSCEQNLNHDAMYWYRQDPGQGLRLIYYSQIVNDFQKGDIAEGYSVSREKKESFPLTVTSAQKNPTAFYLCATGVGNTEAFFGQGTRLTVV.

The V and J genes are TRBV13 and TRBJ2-7; D gene ambiguous. Germline V CDR1 and CDR2: PRHDT, FYEKMQ (reference sequence). The CDR3 sequence is 13 residues long. V lost 5 bases to trimming and J lost 1 base, with 9 bases between them. Here the CDR3 reads CASSLGRSYEQYF. For the CDR3, the DNA is TGTGCCAGCAGCCTGGGCAGGTCCTACGAGCAGTACTTC. Filled out from reference TRBV13 and TRBJ2-7, the complete variable domain reads AAGVIQSPRHLIKEKRETATLKCYPIPRHDTVYWYQQGPGQDPQFLISFYEKMQSDKGSIPDRFSAQQFSDYHSELNMSSLELGDSALYFCASSLGRSYEQYFGPGTRLTVT.

This chain joins TRBV7-9 and TRBJ1-1; 9 nucleotides align to TRBD1. Germline V gives CDR1 SEHNR, CDR2 FQNEAQ (reference sequence). The CDR3 runs 13 residues. V was pared by 4 bases and J by 6 bases, with 3 bases of the junction left unmatched. The CDR3 sequence is CASSSGQGPEAFF. The CDR3, as DNA: TGTGCCAGCAGCTCGGGACAGGGACCTGAAGCTTTCTTT.

The CDR3 nucleotides read TGTGCCAGCAGTTCTACTAGTAGGGATGAGCAGTTCTTC. It is translated as CASSSTSRDEQFF. J is TRBJ2-1 and V is TRBV2, with a weak D call TRBD2 (5 bases). V lost 5 bases to trimming and J lost 8 bases, with 13 bases between them. The CDR3 is 13 amino acids. Germline V lookup: CDR1 SNHLY, CDR2 FYNNEI.

This sequence joins TRBV27 and TRBJ1-2, with a weak D call TRBD1 (5 bases). The CDR3 consists of 18 residues. V was cut by 0 bases and J by 0 bases, with 17 bases left in between. Germline CDR1 and CDR2: MNHEY and SMNVEV (reference sequence). The CDR3 DNA is TGTGCCAGCAGTTTATCGAAGCGTCCCACAGGACCTAACTATGGCTACACCTTC. It translates to CASSLSKRPTGPNYGYTF.

The chain carries TRBV30 and TRBJ2-2, with 8 positions matching TRBD2. V shed 1 base and J 3 bases; nucleotides not matched to a gene: 4. Germline V gives CDR1 GTSNPN, CDR2 SVGIG (reference sequence). The CDR3 contains 15 residues. CDR3 residues: CAWSGAGRDTGELFF. In nucleotides, the CDR3 is TGTGCCTGGAGTGGGGCCGGGAGGGACACCGGGGAGCTGTTTTTT.

This clone was detected once. The gene calls are TRBV11-2 and TRBJ2-1; D is perhaps TRBD1 or TRBD2 (6 bases each). The CDR3 consists of 16 residues. Trimming shortened V by 5 bases and J by 6 bases, and 20 bases separated the two germline ends. The germline CDR1 and CDR2 sequences are SGHAT and FQNNGV. Here the CDR3 DNA reads TGTGCCAGCAGCCTCACCGGGGGCGCGGAGTTCAATGAGCAGTTCTTC. Protein sequence: CASSLTGGAEFNEQFF.

The genes are TRBV28 and TRBJ1-2; the D is unclear. The V and J ends lost 3 bases and 5 bases respectively, with 13 bases between them. Per the germline V gene, CDR1 is MDHEN and CDR2 is SYDVKM. The CDR3 runs 14 residues. CDR3 coding DNA: TGTGCCAGCAGTTTTCGGCGGAACCCGTATGGCTACACCTTC. Protein product: CASSFRRNPYGYTF.

This rearrangement joins TRBV13 to TRBJ2-7; D perhaps matches TRBD1 (5 bases). Germline lookup yields CDR1 PRHDT and CDR2 FYEKMQ (reference sequence). V gave up 6 bases and J gave up 1 base, with 13 bases separating them. The CDR3 consists of 14 residues. CDR3 in DNA: TGTGCCAGCAGTCAGGGCTTAGATTCCTACGAGCAGTACTTC. It codes for CASSQGLDSYEQYF.

This chain links TRBV19 with TRBJ2-5, with D unresolved. V was shortened by 0 bases and J by 5 bases, with 10 bases between the two germline ends. Per the germline V gene, CDR1 is LNHDA and CDR2 is SQIVND (reference sequence). The CDR3 contains 14 residues. The CDR3, as DNA: TGTGCCAGTAGTATAGATCCGTTAGGGGAGACCCAGTACTTC. It translates to CASSIDPLGETQYF.